This section outlines one TCR beta chain sequence together with its context. The PCR employed 60 Vbeta primers together with 13 Jbeta primers. Assay: immunoSEQ multiplex PCR; the TCRdb copy retains only in-frame clones and omits some. Its clone listing holds around 100,000 clones. The CDR3 has 15 residues. In germline, CDR1 is SGHVS, CDR2 FQNEAQ. Unmatched junction bases numbered 4, after V lost 1 base and J lost 1 base. This sample is part of a study of cytomegalovirus exposure and HLA in healthy donors. V usage is TRBV7-8 and J usage is TRBJ2-7; 7 bases fit TRBD1. Sequencing was performed on PBMCs. The clonotype comes from a man in his thirties or forties in good health and CMV-seronegative. The DNA of the CDR3 is TGTGCCAGCAGCTTAGTGGACAGGCGGTCCTACGAGCAGTACTTC. Protein: CASSLVDRRSYEQYF. Combining the CDR3 with reference TRBV7-8 and TRBJ2-7 gives the whole variable domain GAGVSQSPRYKVAKRGQDVALRCDPISGHVSLFWYQQALGQGPEFLTYFQNEAQLDKSGLPSDRFFAERPEGSVSTLKIQRTQQEDSAVYLCASSLVDRRSYEQYFGPGTRLTVT.